A single T cell receptor beta chain is shown here with its context. Sequenced by immunoSEQ multiplex PCR; TCRdb stores in-frame clones only, minus some. The sample shows about 280,000 clones, about nine tenths of them seen only once. J lost 0 bases, V lost 4 bases, and 6 bases had no gene match. Germline V lookup: CDR1 LNHDA, CDR2 SQIVND (reference sequence). The CDR3 totals 16 residues. This entry belongs to a study of blood T cell repertoires in COVID-19. Overall study context: The study drew acute and convalescent COVID-19 samples from the United States, Italy and Spain.

V and J are TRBV19 and TRBJ2-1; TRBD1 aligns across 7 bases. The TCR comes from a woman in her thirties or forties who had recovered from COVID-19. The sample comprised peripheral blood. The CDR3 loop reads CASSTKGTASYNEQFF. The CDR3 DNA sequence: TGTGCCAGTAGTACCAAGGGGACAGCCTCCTACAATGAGCAGTTCTTC.